Listed below are T cell receptor beta chains from one sample, sequenced in a study of blood T cell repertoires in COVID-19. Sequenced by immunoSEQ multiplex PCR; TCRdb stores in-frame clones only, minus some. The sample has 120,000 to 150,000 clones; around 81% are singletons. What was sequenced was peripheral blood. These receptors were obtained from a man in his sixties with active or convalescent COVID-19. CDR3s include the opening cysteine and the closing phenylalanine or tryptophan. The D gene is left open where the match is weak. Some rows have no size entry. The others give once, few or many, or a class for an expanded clone.

D	J	size	V	CDR3	DNA
TRBD1	TRBJ1-6	NA	TRBV28	CASSPLDRVTSPLHF	TGTGCCAGCAGCCCCTTGGACAGGGTGACCTCACCCCTCCACTTT
NA	TRBJ1-6	NA	TRBV3-1/TRBV3-2	CASSQGGVGSPLHF	TGTGCCAGCAGCCAAGGCGGGGTCGGGTCACCCCTCCACTTT
NA	TRBJ1-5	NA	TRBV19	CASTALGTGSTQPQHF	TGTGCCAGTACCGCCCTGGGAACAGGGAGCACCCAGCCCCAGCATTTT
NA	TRBJ2-7	few	TRBV6-5	CASSPGVYEQYF	TGTGCCAGCAGCCCCGGGGTCTACGAGCAGTACTTC
TRBD2	TRBJ2-3	NA	TRBV7-2	CASSLVAGGDTQYF	TGTGCCAGCAGCTTAGTAGCGGGGGGGGATACGCAGTATTTT
TRBD1	TRBJ1-3	once	TRBV5-1	CASSLGGQGIKLSGNTIYF	TGCGCCAGCAGCTTGGGAGGACAGGGGATCAAGCTATCTGGAAACACCATATATTTT
NA	TRBJ2-1	NA	TRBV7-9	CASSPRDFPYNEQFF	TGTGCCAGCAGTCCACGGGACTTCCCGTACAATGAGCAGTTCTTC
NA	TRBJ2-3	NA	TRBV5-1	CASSRPDTESTDTQYF	TGCGCCAGCAGCCGGCCAGACACCGAAAGCACAGATACGCAGTATTTT
TRBD2	TRBJ2-3	once	TRBV20-1	CSASPTSGTDTQYF	TGCAGTGCTAGTCCGACTAGCGGCACAGATACGCAGTATTTT
TRBD1	TRBJ2-2	NA	TRBV7-9	CASSLVPQGSTGELFF	TGTGCCAGCAGCTTAGTCCCACAGGGGAGCACCGGGGAGCTGTTTTTT
NA	TRBJ1-1	NA	TRBV30	CAWGREWEAFF	TGTGCCTGGGGCAGGGAATGGGAAGCTTTCTTT
NA	TRBJ1-5	NA	TRBV15	CATSRVQGGSNQPQHF	TGTGCCACCAGCAGAGTACAGGGAGGGAGCAATCAGCCCCAGCATTTT
NA	TRBJ1-2	NA	TRBV25-1	CASSSAAFYGYTF	TGTGCCAGCAGTTCCGCGGCCTTCTATGGCTACACCTTC
TRBD1	TRBJ2-5	once	TRBV27	CASSAATGGAETQYF	TGTGCCAGCAGCGCAGCGACAGGGGGCGCAGAGACCCAGTACTTC
NA	TRBJ1-2	once	TRBV11-3	CASSWRQAHGYTF	TGTGCCAGCAGCTGGCGACAGGCCCATGGCTACACCTTC
NA	TRBJ2-7	NA	TRBV7-2	CASSLLDEQYF	TGTGCCAGCAGCTTACTCGACGAGCAGTACTTC
NA	TRBJ2-2	NA	TRBV10-3	CAISDGGFTGELFF	TGTGCCATCAGTGACGGGGGATTCACCGGGGAGCTGTTTTTT
TRBD1	TRBJ2-6	NA	TRBV9	CASSGWDRTTSGANVLTF	TGTGCCAGCAGCGGATGGGACAGGACCACCTCTGGGGCCAACGTCCTGACTTTC
NA	TRBJ2-1	NA	TRBV2	CASRLGGGSYNEQFF	TGTGCCAGCAGGCTAGGGGGGGGCTCCTACAATGAGCAGTTCTTC
TRBD2	TRBJ2-2	once	TRBV18	CATPPGGLNTGELFF	TGTGCCACCCCACCGGGGGGGCTGAACACCGGGGAGCTGTTTTTT
TRBD1	TRBJ1-6	NA	TRBV27	CASSRGTGGSSYNSPLHF	TGTGCCAGCAGTAGAGGGACAGGGGGGAGCTCCTATAATTCACCCCTCCACTTT
NA	TRBJ2-2	NA	TRBV15	CATQQAGELFF	TGTGCCACCCAGCAGGCTGGGGAGCTGTTTTTT
TRBD1	TRBJ1-2	NA	TRBV30	CAWSAGQGVLWDGYTF	TGTGCCTGGAGTGCGGGACAGGGGGTATTATGGGATGGCTACACCTTC
NA	TRBJ2-7	many	TRBV5-1	CASSLESSRIYEQYF	TGCGCCAGCAGCTTGGAGTCTAGTAGGATCTACGAGCAGTACTTC
NA	TRBJ2-7	NA	TRBV2	CASSEQGYEQYF	TGTGCCAGCAGTGAACAGGGATACGAGCAGTACTTC
TRBD2	TRBJ2-7	NA	TRBV2	CASNWGGRLYEQYF	TGTGCCAGCAATTGGGGGGGGAGACTCTACGAGCAGTACTTC
NA	TRBJ1-1	NA	TRBV6-2/TRBV6-3	CASSPSRAGAFF	TGTGCCAGCAGCCCTTCGCGTGCGGGAGCTTTCTTT
NA	TRBJ2-3	NA	TRBV20-1	CSASPGSNRRTDTQYF	TGCAGTGCTAGTCCGGGGTCCAATAGGCGCACAGATACGCAGTATTTT
NA	TRBJ2-1	NA	TRBV9	CASSVGSGTYNEQFF	TGTGCCAGCAGCGTAGGCTCGGGTACTTACAATGAGCAGTTCTTC
TRBD1	TRBJ1-1	NA	TRBV6-6	CASSYPLGQQNTEAFF	TGTGCCAGCAGTTACCCCCTGGGACAGCAGAACACTGAAGCTTTCTTT
NA	TRBJ1-6	NA	TRBV3-1/TRBV3-2	CATKGNSPLHF	TGTGCAACCAAGGGGAATTCACCCCTCCACTTT
NA	TRBJ1-1	NA	TRBV25-1	CASSDNRYMNTEAFF	TGTGCCAGCAGTGATAACAGGTACATGAACACTGAAGCTTTCTTT
TRBD1	TRBJ2-1	NA	TRBV27	CASRLRQGRSNEQFF	TGTGCCAGCAGGCTGCGACAGGGACGGTCTAATGAGCAGTTCTTC
NA	TRBJ2-3	NA	TRBV27	CASRGGHDTDTQYF	TGTGCCAGCAGGGGAGGACACGACACAGATACGCAGTATTTT
NA	TRBJ1-1	NA	TRBV21-1	CASSKAEYEAFF	TGTGCCAGCAGCAAAGCAGAGTATGAAGCTTTCTTT
NA	TRBJ2-7	NA	TRBV2	CASRQGDGTFYEQYF	TGTGCCAGCAGGCAGGGGGACGGGACTTTCTACGAGCAGTACTTC
NA	TRBJ2-5	once	TRBV5-1	CASSWGASGGVETQYF	TGCGCCAGCAGCTGGGGGGCCTCAGGGGGAGTGGAGACCCAGTACTTC
TRBD2	TRBJ2-2	few	TRBV6-4	CASRARMGGSAGELFF	TGTGCCAGCAGAGCCCGAATGGGAGGGTCTGCCGGGGAGCTGTTTTTT
NA	TRBJ2-3	NA	TRBV13	CASSSSRGDTQYF	TGTGCCAGCAGCTCCTCCAGGGGAGATACGCAGTATTTT
NA	TRBJ1-4	NA	TRBV11-2	CASSFGRGGEKLFF	TGTGCCAGCAGCTTCGGGAGGGGAGGGGAAAAACTGTTTTTT
TRBD2	TRBJ2-1	NA	TRBV2	CASSRTSGSTEQFF	TGTGCCAGCAGTAGGACTAGCGGGAGCACTGAGCAGTTCTTC
TRBD2	TRBJ2-7	many	TRBV5-3	CARSPRRGSFSYEQYF	TGTGCCAGAAGCCCTCGTCGCGGGAGTTTTTCCTACGAGCAGTACTTC
TRBD2	TRBJ2-1	NA	TRBV9	CASSAAGARYNEQFF	TGTGCCAGCAGCGCCGCGGGAGCTCGCTACAATGAGCAGTTCTTC
NA	TRBJ1-1	NA	TRBV3-1/TRBV3-2	CASSPSRRVNTEAFF	TGTGCCAGCAGCCCCTCCCGACGGGTGAACACTGAAGCTTTCTTT
TRBD2	TRBJ2-1	once	TRBV6-5	CASSWRASGPEQFF	TGTGCCAGCAGTTGGAGGGCTAGCGGGCCCGAGCAGTTCTTC
NA	TRBJ2-3	NA	TRBV3-1/TRBV3-2	CASSQRGSTDTQYF	TGTGCCAGCAGCCAACGGGGAAGCACAGATACGCAGTATTTT
TRBD2	TRBJ2-1	NA	TRBV7-3	CASSSLAGWGNEQFF	TGTGCCAGCAGCTCGCTAGCGGGGTGGGGCAATGAGCAGTTCTTC
NA	TRBJ1-2	NA	TRBV11-1	CASSPAGNYGYTF	TGTGCCAGCAGCCCCGCAGGGAACTATGGCTACACCTTC
NA	TRBJ1-6	few	TRBV7-2	CASSLVVGGSYNSPLHF	TGTGCCAGCAGCTTAGTTGTCGGCGGCTCCTATAATTCACCCCTCCACTTT
NA	TRBJ1-3	once	TRBV2	CASSDGGGWGSGNTIYF	TGTGCCAGCAGTGATGGTGGGGGCTGGGGCTCTGGAAACACCATATATTTT
NA	TRBJ1-5	NA	TRBV28	CAGGRYNQPQHF	TGTGCCGGAGGGCGCTATAATCAGCCCCAGCATTTT
TRBD2	TRBJ2-7	NA	TRBV9	CASSASGTSYEQYF	TGTGCCAGCAGCGCTAGCGGGACCAGCTACGAGCAGTACTTC
NA	TRBJ2-7	NA	TRBV10-3	CAISEESYEQYF	TGTGCCATCAGCGAAGAGTCCTACGAGCAGTACTTC
TRBD1	TRBJ2-7	NA	TRBV29-1	CSVEDPMTGTGSNEQYF	TGCAGCGTTGAAGATCCGATGACCGGGACAGGGAGTAACGAGCAGTACTTC
NA	TRBJ2-5	NA	TRBV29-1	CSGAFQETQYF	TGCAGCGGGGCCTTTCAAGAGACCCAGTACTTC